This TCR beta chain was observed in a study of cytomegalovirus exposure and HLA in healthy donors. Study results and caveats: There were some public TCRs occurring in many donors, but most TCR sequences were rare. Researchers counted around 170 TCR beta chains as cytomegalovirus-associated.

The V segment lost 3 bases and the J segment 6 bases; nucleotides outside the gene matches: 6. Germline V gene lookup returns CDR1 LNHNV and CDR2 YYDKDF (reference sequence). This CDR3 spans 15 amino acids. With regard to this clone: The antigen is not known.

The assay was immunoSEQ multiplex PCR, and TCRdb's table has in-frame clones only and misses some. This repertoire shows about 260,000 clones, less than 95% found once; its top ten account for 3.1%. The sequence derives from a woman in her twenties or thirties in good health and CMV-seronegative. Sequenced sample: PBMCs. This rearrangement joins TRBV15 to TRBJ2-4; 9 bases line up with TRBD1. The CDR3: CATSRAQGAGNIQYF. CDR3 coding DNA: TGTGCCACCAGCAGGGCACAGGGGGCGGGAAACATTCAGTACTTC.